The count of the clone carrying this T cell receptor beta chain is one. Source study methods: Reference gene primer amplification in the assay estimated nucleated cell counts. Generated by immunoSEQ multiplex PCR, the TCRdb table keeps only in-frame clones and is missing some. That table furnishes V, J and clone size, whereas the DNA furnished D and trimming. Of some 150,000 clones in the sample, around nine tenths were seen once. This specimen belongs to a study of blood T cell repertoires in COVID-19. CDR3 size: 15 residues. V lost 3 bases, J lost 2 bases, and 4 bases stayed unmatched. CDR1 and CDR2 from the germline V gene are SGDLS and YYNGEE.

The V call is TRBV9, the J call TRBJ2-5; 10 bases agree with TRBD2. Sample: peripheral blood. The TCR originated in a woman in her thirties or forties with acute or convalescent COVID-19. CDR3 region: CASSATSGPQETQYF. The DNA of the CDR3 is TGTGCCAGCAGCGCGACTAGCGGGCCTCAAGAGACCCAGTACTTC.